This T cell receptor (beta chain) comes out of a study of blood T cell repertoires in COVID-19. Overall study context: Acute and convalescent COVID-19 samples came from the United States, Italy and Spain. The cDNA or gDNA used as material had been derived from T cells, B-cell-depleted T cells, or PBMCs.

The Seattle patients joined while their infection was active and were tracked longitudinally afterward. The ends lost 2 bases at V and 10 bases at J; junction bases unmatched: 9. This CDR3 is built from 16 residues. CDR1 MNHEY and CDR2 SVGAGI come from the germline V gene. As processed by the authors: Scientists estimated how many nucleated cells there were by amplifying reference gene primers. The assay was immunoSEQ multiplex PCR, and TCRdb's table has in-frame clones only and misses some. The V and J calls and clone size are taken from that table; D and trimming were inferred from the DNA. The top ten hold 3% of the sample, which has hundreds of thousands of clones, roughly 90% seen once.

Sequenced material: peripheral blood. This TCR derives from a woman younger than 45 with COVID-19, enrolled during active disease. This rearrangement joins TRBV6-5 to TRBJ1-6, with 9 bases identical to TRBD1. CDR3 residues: CASSYRGGQGGSPLHF. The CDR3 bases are TGTGCCAGCAGTTACAGGGGGGGACAGGGCGGGTCACCCCTCCACTTT.